The 15 T cell receptor beta chains below all came from one sample that was sequenced in a study of blood T cell repertoires in COVID-19. TCRdb's copy holds only in-frame clones and misses some; the assay was immunoSEQ multiplex PCR. This table has around 240,000 clones, 84% appearing once. The sample taken for sequencing was peripheral blood. All receptors come from a woman between 40 and 55 years old who had recovered from COVID-19.

This clone appeared once. J is TRBJ1-3 and V is TRBV3-1 (or the pseudogene TRBV3-2); D is perhaps TRBD1 (6 bases). The CDR3 is 15 residues long. The V gene lost 4 bases and the J gene lost 8 bases, with 18 bases spanning the gap. Germline V CDR1 and CDR2: LGHDT, YNNKEL (reference sequence). CDR3 region: CASSRVQGARDTIYF. The CDR3 coding sequence is TGTGCCAGCAGCCGCGTACAGGGTGCCAGGGACACCATATATTTT.

This clone turned up a few times. The CDR3 nucleotides read TGTGCCAGCAGTCGGACTAGCGGGTACAATGAGCAGTTCTTC. This gives the protein CASSRTSGYNEQFF. The rearrangement links TRBV2 to TRBJ2-1; 11 positions match TRBD2. The V gene end was trimmed by 5 bases and the J gene end by 4 bases; junction bases not matched to a gene: 1. CDR3 length: 14 amino acids. Germline CDR1 and CDR2: SNHLY and FYNNEI.

DNA for the CDR3: TGTGCCAGCAGTGGACGGGACAGGCAAGAGACCCAGTACTTC. Its protein is CASSGRDRQETQYF. The rearrangement links TRBV2 to TRBJ2-5; 8 bases agree with TRBD1. The V gene end was trimmed by 4 bases and the J gene end by 2 bases; junction bases not matched to a gene: 3. The CDR3 sequence is 14 residues long. Germline CDR1 reads SNHLY; CDR2 reads FYNNEI. Full variable domain (outside the CDR3, taken from reference TRBV2 and TRBJ2-5): EPEVTQTPSHQVTQMGQEVILRCVPISNHLYFYWYRQILGQKVEFLVSFYNNEISEKSEIFDDQFSVERPDGSNFTLKIRSTKLEDSAMYFCASSGRDRQETQYFGPGTRLLVL.

V is TRBV7-9 and J is TRBJ1-3, with a weak D call TRBD1 (5 bases). Germline CDR1 reads SEHNR; CDR2 reads FQNEAQ (reference sequence). Trimming removed 11 bases at V and 0 bases at J, with 14 bases between. This CDR3 contains 14 residues. In nucleotides, the CDR3 is TGTGCCCACAAGGGGCAGACCTCTGGAAACACCATATATTTT. It encodes CAHKGQTSGNTIYF.

V gene TRBV14 combines with J gene TRBJ2-2; 9 positions agree with TRBD2. Unmatched junction bases numbered 9, after V lost 3 bases and J lost 7 bases. Germline V gene lookup returns CDR1 SGHDN and CDR2 FVKESK. CDR3 size: 16 residues. The CDR3 loop is CASSQYSSGDGGELFF. CDR3 bases: TGTGCCAGCAGCCAGTATTCTAGCGGGGACGGCGGGGAGCTGTTTTTT.

This sequence joins TRBV27 and TRBJ2-7, with TRBD1 as a possible D gene (6 bases). This CDR3 is built from 16 residues. Germline V CDR1 and CDR2: MNHEY, SMNVEV (reference sequence). V lost 2 bases, J lost 5 bases, and 19 bases lay in between. The DNA of the CDR3 is TGTGCCAGCAGTTTAATAGGACAGATCACTCAGAACGAGCAGTACTTC. It translates to CASSLIGQITQNEQYF.

This chain connects TRBV18 to TRBJ1-6; 9 bases fit TRBD1. Germline-derived CDR1 and CDR2 are KGHSH and LQKENI. The CDR3 contains 16 residues. The V segment lost 1 base and the J segment 11 bases; nucleotides outside the gene matches: 9. CDR3 loop: CASSPRQGQGIAPLHF. CDR3 DNA sequence: TGTGCCAGCTCACCACGACAGGGACAGGGTATTGCACCCCTCCACTTT.

This chain links TRBV7-9 with TRBJ2-7, with D unclear. The CDR3 has 15 residues. Germline V gene sequence: CDR1 SEHNR, CDR2 FQNEAQ (reference sequence). V was pared by 5 bases and J by 1 base, with 15 bases between. This chain's CDR3 is CASSDIRWSSYEQYF. CDR3 DNA: TGTGCCAGCAGCGATATTCGCTGGAGTTCCTACGAGCAGTACTTC.

The rearrangement links TRBV19 to TRBJ1-1; no reliable D call. The CDR3 totals 12 residues. V shed 5 bases and J shed 5 bases, with 9 bases lying between them. Looked up from germline, CDR1 is LNHDA and CDR2 is SQIVND (reference sequence). The CDR3 DNA sequence: TGTGCCAGTAGTGAGGATAGGACTGAAGCTTTCTTT. Amino acids: CASSEDRTEAFF.

J is TRBJ2-5 and V is TRBV13, with 11 bases matching TRBD2. In germline, CDR1 is PRHDT, CDR2 FYEKMQ (reference sequence). J lost 4 bases, V lost 2 bases, and 3 bases had no gene match. This CDR3 has 15 amino acids. The CDR3, as DNA: TGTGCCAGCAGCTTACGACTAGCGGGGTCAGAGACCCAGTACTTC. Its protein product is CASSLRLAGSETQYF.

The rearrangement links TRBV3-1 (or the pseudogene TRBV3-2) to TRBJ1-6; 7 bases are shared with TRBD1. The germline CDR1 and CDR2 sequences are LGHDT and YNNKEL (reference sequence). V gave up 4 bases and J gave up 6 bases; unmatched junction bases: 3. The CDR3 has 14 amino acids. The chain's CDR3 is CASSPGQSNSPLHF. Written as DNA, the CDR3 is TGTGCCAGCAGCCCGGGACAGTCTAATTCACCCCTCCACTTT.

The rearrangement links TRBV27 to TRBJ1-4; maybe TRBD1 (6 bases). Per germline, CDR1 MNHEY and CDR2 SMNVEV (reference sequence). The CDR3 has 13 residues. V was trimmed by 5 bases and J by 8 bases, leaving 12 bases between them. This chain's CDR3 is CASSTARGEKLFF. CDR3 DNA: TGTGCCAGCAGTACCGCCAGGGGCGAAAAACTGTTTTTT.

This rearrangement joins TRBV3-1 (or the pseudogene TRBV3-2) to TRBJ1-1; D uncertain. V lost 4 bases, J lost 11 bases, and 17 bases lay in between. CDR1 and CDR2 from the germline V gene are LGHDT and YNNKEL (reference sequence). CDR3 length equals 13 residues. CDR3 region: CASSRASGWEAFF. The DNA for the CDR3 is TGTGCCAGCAGCCGGGCCTCGGGTTGGGAGGCTTTCTTT.

The chain has TRBV6-2 or TRBV6-3 and TRBJ2-3; 9 bases fit TRBD2. With V trimmed by 1 base and J by 1 base, 6 bases remained unmatched. Per germline, CDR1 MNHEY and CDR2 SVGEGT. The CDR3 has 17 amino acids. The CDR3 reads CASSYLGVAGGTDTQYF. CDR3 nucleotide sequence: TGTGCCAGCAGTTACTTGGGAGTAGCGGGGGGCACAGATACGCAGTATTTT.

This chain joins TRBV27 and TRBJ1-1, with D tentatively TRBD1 (5 bases). CDR3 length: 13 residues. Per germline, CDR1 MNHEY and CDR2 SMNVEV (reference sequence). Trimming left V 4 bases short and J 0 bases short, with 6 bases between. CDR3 coding DNA: TGTGCCAGCAGTTACAGGATGAACACTGAAGCTTTCTTT. Residues: CASSYRMNTEAFF.